This T cell receptor beta chain was sequenced during a study of OX40 agonist ivuxolimab in advanced cancers. Profiled with immunoSEQ multiplex PCR; TCRdb holds only in-frame clones, not every one. This table has about 64,000 clones, over 80% appearing once. Germline V CDR1 and CDR2: SGHAT, FQNNGV. J gave up 3 bases and V 1 base, and 3 bases lay outside the gene matches. The CDR3 consists of 14 residues. This TCR derives from an adult with an advanced solid tumor such as melanoma, head and neck, liver or kidney cancer. The sample in question was CD4+ or CD8+ T cells sorted from blood, obtained in a trial of the OX40 agonist ivuxolimab. The V call is TRBV11-2, the J call TRBJ2-7; 7 bases are shared with TRBD1. Written as DNA, the CDR3 is TGTGCCAGCAGCTTAGCGGCAGGGGGCTACGAGCAGTACTTC. Amino acid sequence: CASSLAAGGYEQYF. Filled out from reference TRBV11-2 and TRBJ2-7, the complete variable domain reads EAGVAQSPRYKIIEKRQSVAFWCNPISGHATLYWYQQILGQGPKLLIQFQNNGVVDDSQLPKDRFSAERLKGVDSTLKIQPAKLEDSAVYLCASSLAAGGYEQYFGPGTRLTVT.